These 17 T cell receptor beta chains were all obtained from the same sample, sequenced in a study of T cell repertoires in cytomegalovirus infection. TCRdb ran MiXCR on the reads and lists one entry per CDR3 protein. The sample yields 450,000 to 650,000 distinct CDR3 sequences, about a quarter seen once. The material sequenced was PBMCs. The receptors were gathered from a human donor in good health (CMV status not recorded). Some clones in this sample may be carry-over from other donors' samples.

The chain has TRBV7-9 and TRBJ1-2; 11 nucleotides align to TRBD1. CDR3 length: 16 amino acids. CDR1 is SEHNR and CDR2 is FQNEAQ in the germline V gene (reference sequence). The V gene end was trimmed by 5 bases and the J gene end by 4 bases; junction bases not matched to a gene: 9. CDR3: CASSAAWDRGVYGYTF. CDR3 coding DNA: TGTGCCAGCAGCGCTGCCTGGGACAGGGGGGTCTATGGCTACACCTTC.

The chain couples TRBV27 to TRBJ2-3, with 11 bases aligning to TRBD2. Germline CDR1 is MNHEY and CDR2 is SMNVEV (reference sequence). The V gene end was trimmed by 5 bases and the J gene end by 3 bases; junction bases not matched to a gene: 7. The CDR3 contains 16 residues. The DNA of the CDR3 is TGTGCCAGCAGTATAAGACTAGCGGGAAGGACAGATACGCAGTATTTT. The encoded protein is CASSIRLAGRTDTQYF.

The genes are TRBV9 and TRBJ2-1; 13 bases agree with TRBD2. Unmatched junction bases numbered 3, after V lost 2 bases and J lost 10 bases. This CDR3 contains 14 residues. In germline, CDR1 is SGDLS, CDR2 YYNGEE. This chain's CDR3 is CASSVTSGRGEQFF. CDR3 DNA sequence: TGTGCCAGCAGCGTCACTAGCGGGAGGGGGGAGCAGTTCTTC.

This CDR3 is CASSPRLANNEQFF. In DNA form, the CDR3 reads TGTGCCAGCAGCCCTCGACTAGCGAACAATGAGCAGTTCTTC. The chain carries TRBV7-2 and TRBJ2-1; 8 bases are a match to TRBD2. The CDR3 runs to 14 residues. Germline-derived CDR1 and CDR2 are SGHTA and FQGNSA. J was trimmed by 5 bases and V by 5 bases; bases with no gene match: 5.

The V gene is TRBV5-6, the J gene TRBJ2-7; 7 bases are shared with TRBD2. The V gene end was trimmed by 4 bases and the J gene end by 3 bases; junction bases not matched to a gene: 13. CDR1 is SGHDT and CDR2 is YYEEEE in the germline V gene. This CDR3 has 16 residues. The CDR3 region is CASSVSRLAEFYEQYF. The CDR3 DNA reads as TGTGCCAGCAGCGTATCTCGTCTAGCGGAGTTCTACGAGCAGTACTTC.

The V gene is TRBV15, the J gene TRBJ1-5; D ambiguous. Germline CDR1 and CDR2: LNHNV and YYDKDF (reference sequence). V gave up 5 bases and J gave up 0 bases, with 8 bases separating them. CDR3 length equals 14 residues. The CDR3 region has the DNA TGTGCCACCAGCGCGGTAAATAGCAATCAGCCCCAGCATTTT. Protein product: CATSAVNSNQPQHF.

The chain couples TRBV10-3 to TRBJ1-2; the match to TRBD1 covers 12 bases. Per the germline V gene, CDR1 is ENHRY and CDR2 is SYGVKD. With V trimmed by 3 bases and J by 7 bases, 6 bases remained unmatched. CDR3 size: 15 residues. The CDR3 is CAISDPGQGAFGYTF. The CDR3 region has the DNA TGTGCCATCAGTGACCCGGGACAGGGGGCGTTTGGCTACACCTTC.

This clonotype was recorded a few times. The rearrangement uses TRBV6-2 or TRBV6-3 and TRBJ2-1, with D perhaps matching TRBD1 (7 bases). Between the trimmed V and J ends, which lost 10 bases and 8 bases, there was a span of 15 bases. CDR1 is MNHEY, CDR2 SVGEGT, per germline. CDR3 length: 12 residues. The CDR3 sequence is CAISPGGYEQFF. The CDR3 coding sequence is TGTGCCATCTCTCCAGGGGGGTATGAGCAGTTCTTC.

The gene calls are TRBV4-1 and TRBJ2-5; TRBD2 aligns across 7 bases. With V trimmed by 3 bases and J by 5 bases, 12 bases remained unmatched. Germline V gene lookup returns CDR1 MGHRA and CDR2 YSYEKL. The CDR3 spans 16 residues. The CDR3: CASSHVSGRYTETQYF. The DNA of the CDR3 is TGCGCCAGCAGCCATGTTAGCGGGCGGTATACGGAGACCCAGTACTTC.

This clonotype was found many times. This chain uses TRBV7-2 with TRBJ2-3; 10 bases map to TRBD2. The length of the CDR3 is 16 residues. V lost 0 bases to trimming and J lost 5 bases; unmatched junction nucleotides: 5. The germline gives CDR1 SGHTA, CDR2 FQGNSA. In nucleotides, the CDR3 is TGTGCCAGCAGCTTAGCGCCGCTAGCGGGAGTAGATACGCAGTATTTT. It encodes CASSLAPLAGVDTQYF. Full variable domain (outside the CDR3, taken from reference TRBV7-2 and TRBJ2-3): GAGVSQSPSNKVTEKGKDVELRCDPISGHTALYWYRQSLGQGLEFLIYFQGNSAPDKSGLPSDRFSAERTGGSVSTLTIQRTQQEDSAVYLCASSLAPLAGVDTQYFGPGTRLTVL.

The J gene is TRBJ2-5, the V gene TRBV12-3 or TRBV12-4, with D unclear. The CDR3 spans 13 residues. The V gene lost 3 bases and the J gene lost 9 bases, with 14 bases spanning the gap. CDR3 sequence (DNA): TGTGCCAGCAGTTTTGGATTAGAGGCGGCCCAGTACTTC. Protein sequence: CASSFGLEAAQYF.

V and J are TRBV19 and TRBJ1-5; D uncertain. The V gene lost 3 bases and the J gene lost 1 base, with 13 bases spanning the gap. There are 16 residues in the CDR3. The germline V gene encodes CDR1 LNHDA and CDR2 SQIVND (reference sequence). Written as DNA, the CDR3 is TGTGCCAGTAGTATTTTCTTCGGGCAGAGCAATCAGCCCCAGCATTTT. This sequence encodes CASSIFFGQSNQPQHF.

The rearrangement joins TRBV6-2 or TRBV6-3 to TRBJ1-2, with D maybe TRBD1 (5 bases). CDR3 length: 14 residues. V was shortened by 5 bases and J by 4 bases, with 14 bases between the two germline ends. Germline V lookup: CDR1 MNHEY, CDR2 SVGEGT. CDR3 bases: TGTGCCAGCAGTCCCCCGGGACGTAGCTATGGCTACACCTTC. It specifies CASSPPGRSYGYTF.

The J gene is TRBJ2-7, the V gene TRBV2; no clear D. V lost 3 bases, J lost 0 bases, and 6 bases lay in between. The CDR3 length is 13 residues. Per germline, CDR1 SNHLY and CDR2 FYNNEI. The CDR3 DNA follows: TGTGCCAGCAGTGAGGGGTTCTCCTACGAGCAGTACGTC. It encodes CASSEGFSYEQYV.

The gene calls are TRBV7-9 and TRBJ2-7; D tentatively reads TRBD1 or TRBD2 (5 bases each). Germline V lookup: CDR1 SEHNR, CDR2 FQNEAQ (reference sequence). CDR3 length: 13 amino acids. The V end was cut by 5 bases, the J end by 2 bases, with 10 bases between. The CDR3 region is CASSRDGAYEQYV. The CDR3 region has the DNA TGTGCCAGCAGCCGGGACGGAGCCTACGAGCAGTACGTC.

This clonotype has more than one count but fewer than ten. As DNA, the CDR3 is TGTGCCAGTAGTACCCACAGGGCCCAGAACACTGAAGCTTTCTTT. Translation gives CASSTHRAQNTEAFF. The chain has TRBV19 and TRBJ1-1; a possible D gene is TRBD1 (6 bases). Looked up from germline, CDR1 is LNHDA and CDR2 is SQIVND (reference sequence). V gave up 4 bases and J gave up 1 base, with 13 bases separating them. The CDR3 sequence is 15 residues long.

The chain employs TRBV15 and TRBJ2-3; 14 bases line up with TRBD2. CDR1 is LNHNV, CDR2 YYDKDF, per germline (reference sequence). The length of the CDR3 is 18 residues. V trimming: 1 base; J trimming: 5 bases; junction bases outside the gene matches: 8. The CDR3 sequence is CATSRGAGTSGRGDTQYF. Written as DNA, the CDR3 is TGTGCCACCAGCAGAGGGGCAGGGACTAGCGGGAGAGGAGATACGCAGTATTTT.